This is a list of T cell receptor beta chains from one sample in a study of OX40 agonist ivuxolimab in advanced cancers. The method was immunoSEQ multiplex PCR; TCRdb's version includes in-frame clones alone and lacks a portion of them. The data contain about 46,000 clones, 82% of them singletons. The source was CD4+ or CD8+ T cells sorted from blood, collected in a trial of the OX40 agonist ivuxolimab. These receptors were collected from an adult with an advanced solid tumor such as melanoma, head and neck, liver or kidney cancer. The CDR3 runs from the conserved cysteine through the conserved F or W. The D gene is left open where the match is weak. Rows may omit the clone size; those that give it use once, few, many or a size class.

d_call j_call clone_size cdr3_length v_call cdr3_nt cdr3_aa
TRBD2 TRBJ2-3 NA 16 TRBV30 TGTGCCTGGAGTACAACTAGCGGTACTAGCACAGATACGCAGTATTTT CAWSTTSGTSTDTQYF
NA TRBJ2-7 NA 16 TRBV1 TGCACCAGCAGATCTACTACCGGGACAGAGATCTACGAGCAGTACTTC CTSRSTTGTEIYEQYF
TRBD1 TRBJ1-2 NA 13 TRBV7-2 TGTGCCAGCAGCTCCCGGACAGGGGAAGGCTACACCTTC CASSSRTGEGYTF
TRBD1 TRBJ2-5 NA 15 TRBV6-5 TGTGCCAGCAGTTCCCGGGACAGACTGTTAAAGACCCAGTACTTC CASSSRDRLLKTQYF
NA TRBJ1-2 NA 15 TRBV18 TGTGCCAGCTCACCTACGAATAGGCCTAACTATGGCTACACCTTC CASSPTNRPNYGYTF
NA TRBJ1-1 NA 16 TRBV18 TGTGCCAGCTCACCACCGGGAAGACCACGGAACACTGAAGCTTTCTTT CASSPPGRPRNTEAFF
NA TRBJ2-2 NA 16 TRBV25-1 TGTGCCAGCAGTGAATCCCCTTCGTCCCTCCCCGGGGAGCTGTTTTTT CASSESPSSLPGELFF
NA TRBJ1-1 NA 15 TRBV5-1 TGCGCCAGCAGCTTGGAATTTTTGACCGACAGTGAAGCTTTCTTT CASSLEFLTDSEAFF
NA TRBJ2-3 NA 12 TRBV7-2 TGTGCCAGCAGCTTAGACAGGTATACGCAGTATTTT CASSLDRYTQYF
NA TRBJ2-7 NA 14 TRBV6-5 TGTGCCAGCAGAAAGACAGGACTCCGTTACGAGCAGTACTTC CASRKTGLRYEQYF
NA TRBJ1-5 NA 15 TRBV5-1 TGTGCCAGCAGCTTGGGGCCCCGCAGCAATCAGCCCCAGCATTTT CASSLGPRSNQPQHF
TRBD2 TRBJ2-1 NA 16 TRBV5-1 TGCGCCAGCAGCTTGGATGGTAGCGGGGGGTACAATGAGCAGTTCTTC CASSLDGSGGYNEQFF
NA TRBJ1-1 NA 14 TRBV19 TGTGCCAGTAGTATTGGGAGAGCGAACACTGAAGCTTTCTTT CASSIGRANTEAFF
TRBD2 TRBJ2-1 NA 15 TRBV30 TGTGCCTGGAGTACCTCTAGCGGGGGGTACAATGAGCAGTTCTTC CAWSTSSGGYNEQFF
TRBD2 TRBJ2-3 NA 13 TRBV7-3 TGTGCCAGCAGCAGTAGCGGGGCCGATACGCAGTATTTT CASSSSGADTQYF
NA TRBJ1-2 NA 18 TRBV9 TGTGCCAGCAGCGTAGATCAGACGCCTTCTCTGAGGGCTACAGGATACACCTTC CASSVDQTPSLRATGYTF
NA TRBJ2-5 NA 14 TRBV10-3 TGTGCCATCAGTGAATCGGACAGCCAAGAGACCCAGTACTTC CAISESDSQETQYF
NA TRBJ1-6 NA 14 TRBV5-1 TGCGCCAGCAGCTTGGGGCAGAGCCATTCACCCCTCCACTTT CASSLGQSHSPLHF
NA TRBJ1-6 NA 13 TRBV29-1 TGCAGCGTTGTAAGGGATATGGGGGGACCCCTCCACTTT CSVVRDMGGPLHF
TRBD1 TRBJ2-2 once 14 TRBV6-5 TGTGCCAGCAGTCGACAGGGTAACACCGGGGAGCTGTTTTTT CASSRQGNTGELFF
NA TRBJ1-2 NA 11 TRBV2 TGTGCCAGCACGTCCCTCATGGCGGCAGACTTC CASTSLMAADF
NA TRBJ2-7 NA 12 TRBV6-6 TGTGCCAGCAGTTACACCCCCTACGAGCAGTACTTC CASSYTPYEQYF
NA TRBJ2-6 NA 18 TRBV14 TGTGCCAGCAGCCCTCCGCTGGGGGGCCGCTCTGGGGCCAACGTCCTGACTTTC CASSPPLGGRSGANVLTF
TRBD1 TRBJ1-4 NA 15 TRBV6-6 TGTGCCAGCCAGACAGGGGACGCAACTAATGAAAAACTGTTTTTT CASQTGDATNEKLFF
TRBD2 TRBJ2-7 NA 14 TRBV5-1 TGCGCCAGCAGCTTCACCGGGGGGGGGAGGGAGCAGTACTTC CASSFTGGGREQYF
NA TRBJ2-5 NA 12 TRBV29-1 TGCAGCGCCTTAGTGGGTGGAGAGACCCAGTACTTC CSALVGGETQYF
NA TRBJ2-2 NA 15 TRBV7-2 TGTGCCAGCAGGGGGAGGACGGAATTAGCCGGGGAGCTGTTTTTT CASRGRTELAGELFF
NA TRBJ2-5 few 11 TRBV2 TGTGCCAGCAGAAAGGGGGAGACCCAGTACTTC CASRKGETQYF
TRBD2 TRBJ2-5 NA 17 TRBV9 TGTGCCAGCAGCGTAGGGGCTAGCGGGGGGCAACAAGAGACCCAGTACTTC CASSVGASGGQQETQYF
NA TRBJ2-3 NA 11 TRBV29-1 TGCAGCGTTCACAGGTCAGATACGCAGTATTTT CSVHRSDTQYF
NA TRBJ2-1 NA 11 TRBV2 TGTGCCAGCAGCCTTTACAATGAGCAGTTCTTC CASSLYNEQFF
NA TRBJ1-6 NA 16 TRBV5-6 TGTGCCAGCAGCCGAGACAGAGGGGGGTACAATTCACCCCTCCACTTT CASSRDRGGYNSPLHF
NA TRBJ2-5 NA 11 TRBV20-1 TGCAGTGCTTTTACAAGGGAGACCCAGTACTTC CSAFTRETQYF
NA TRBJ1-2 NA 14 TRBV5-1 TGCGCCAGCAGCTTGGCGTTTGAGGGTAGTGGCTACACCTTC CASSLAFEGSGYTF
NA TRBJ2-7 once 15 TRBV27 TGTGCCAGCAGTTTAGAGGCACCAGGGACCTACGAGCAGTACTTC CASSLEAPGTYEQYF
NA TRBJ2-2 NA 14 TRBV28 TGTGCCAGCGGGGGATGGGCGAACACCGGGGAGCTGTTTTTT CASGGWANTGELFF
TRBD2 TRBJ2-3 NA 16 TRBV6-1 TGTGCCAGCAGTGAACCCCCGGGGGGGTATTTAGATACGCAGTATTTT CASSEPPGGYLDTQYF
NA TRBJ2-1 NA 16 TRBV18 TGTGCCAGCTCACCACGTCCCGGGACATCGAACAATGAGCAGTTCTTC CASSPRPGTSNNEQFF
NA TRBJ2-3 NA 15 TRBV4-1 TGCGCCAGCAGCCGAACAGGAGGGGGCACAGATACGCAGTATTTT CASSRTGGGTDTQYF
NA TRBJ2-1 NA 14 TRBV6-6 TGTGCCAGCAGTTTTGTGGGGGTCTCGAATGAGCAGTTCTTC CASSFVGVSNEQFF
NA TRBJ2-3 NA 12 TRBV7-2 TGTGCCAGCAGCTTATCGCGGGATACGCAGTATTTT CASSLSRDTQYF
NA TRBJ2-5 NA 16 TRBV5-1 TGCGCCAGCAGCTTCGCGGCGGGGGCCTCACAAGAGACCCAGTACTTC CASSFAAGASQETQYF
NA TRBJ2-5 once 13 TRBV6-1 TGTGCCAGCAGTGGCGGGTATCAAGAGACCCAGTACTTC CASSGGYQETQYF
TRBD1 TRBJ2-7 few 17 TRBV14 TGTGCCAGCAGCCATTCTTCCGGGACAGTGTTTTCCTACGAGCAGTACTTC CASSHSSGTVFSYEQYF
NA TRBJ2-1 NA 13 TRBV7-2 TGTGCCAGCAGCTCCCCGGGGCGGAATGAGCAGTTCTTC CASSSPGRNEQFF
TRBD1 TRBJ2-3 NA 16 TRBV11-3 TGTGCCAGCAGCCTGCATGGGACAGGGGGCACAGATACGCAGTATTTT CASSLHGTGGTDTQYF
TRBD1 TRBJ2-7 NA 16 TRBV9 TGTGCCAGCAGCCCACGGACAGGGCTAACGACCTACGAGCAGTACTTC CASSPRTGLTTYEQYF
TRBD1 TRBJ1-1 NA 14 TRBV2 TGTGCCAGCAGGCTGACAGGGCTTCTCACTGAAGCTTTCTTT CASRLTGLLTEAFF
TRBD2 TRBJ2-5 NA 16 TRBV5-6 TGTGCCAGCAGCCCAACAGGGACTAGCGGGGCGGAGACCCAGTACTTC CASSPTGTSGAETQYF
NA TRBJ1-5 NA 14 TRBV9 TGTGCCAGCAGCGTAGATGGAGCTAATCAGCCCCAGCATTTT CASSVDGANQPQHF
NA TRBJ2-7 NA 14 TRBV25-1 TGTGCCAGCAGTGAAAACGGCTATACCTACGAGCAGTACTTC CASSENGYTYEQYF
NA TRBJ1-4 NA 14 TRBV19 TGTGCCAGTAGTAGGAAAGGCACTAATGAAAAACTGTTTTTT CASSRKGTNEKLFF
NA TRBJ2-3 NA 14 TRBV10-3 TGTGCCATCAACCCCGGCAGGGCGTCAGATACGCAGTATTTT CAINPGRASDTQYF